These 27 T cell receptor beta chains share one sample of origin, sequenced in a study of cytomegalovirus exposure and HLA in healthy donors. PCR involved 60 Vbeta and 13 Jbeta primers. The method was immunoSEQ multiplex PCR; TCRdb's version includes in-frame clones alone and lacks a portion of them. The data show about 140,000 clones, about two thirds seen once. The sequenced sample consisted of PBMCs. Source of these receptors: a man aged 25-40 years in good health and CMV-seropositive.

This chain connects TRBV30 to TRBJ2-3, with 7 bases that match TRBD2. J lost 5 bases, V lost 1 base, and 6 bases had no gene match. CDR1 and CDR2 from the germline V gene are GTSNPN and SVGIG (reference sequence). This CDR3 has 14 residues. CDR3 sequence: CAWSGGSGKDTQYF. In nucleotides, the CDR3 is TGTGCCTGGAGTGGCGGGAGCGGTAAAGATACGCAGTATTTT.

The CDR3 DNA reads TGTGCCAGCAGTGGAGTTCCCTACAATGAGCAGTTCTTC. Translating gives CASSGVPYNEQFF. V and J are TRBV27 and TRBJ2-1; D is unresolved. The germline CDR1 and CDR2 sequences are MNHEY and SMNVEV (reference sequence). The CDR3 runs 13 residues. Trimming pared 5 bases from V and 2 bases from J, leaving 7 bases between.

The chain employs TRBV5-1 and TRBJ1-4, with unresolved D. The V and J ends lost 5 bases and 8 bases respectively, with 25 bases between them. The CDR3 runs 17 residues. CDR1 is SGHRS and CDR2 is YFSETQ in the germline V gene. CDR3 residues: CASSHGLWGDQWEKLFF. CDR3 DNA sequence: TGCGCCAGCAGTCACGGTCTGTGGGGAGACCAGTGGGAAAAACTGTTTTTT. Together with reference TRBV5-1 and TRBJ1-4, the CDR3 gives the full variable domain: KAGVTQTPRYLIKTRGQQVTLSCSPISGHRSVSWYQQTPGQGLQFLFEYFSETQRNKGNFPGRFSGRQFSNSRSEMNVSTLELGDSALYLCASSHGLWGDQWEKLFFGSGTQLSVL.

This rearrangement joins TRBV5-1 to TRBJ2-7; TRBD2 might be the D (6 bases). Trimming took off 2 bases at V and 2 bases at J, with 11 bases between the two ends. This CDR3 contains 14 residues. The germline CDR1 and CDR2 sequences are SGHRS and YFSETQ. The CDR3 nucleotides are TGCGCCAGCAGCTTTGTAGGGGAGGCCTACGAGCAGTACTTC. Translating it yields CASSFVGEAYEQYF.

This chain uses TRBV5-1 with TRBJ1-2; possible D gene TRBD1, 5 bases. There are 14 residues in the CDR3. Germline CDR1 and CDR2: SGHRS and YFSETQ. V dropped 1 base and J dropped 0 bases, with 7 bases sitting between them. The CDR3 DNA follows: TGCGCCAGCAGCTTGCCGGGGGCTAACTATGGCTACACCTTC. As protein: CASSLPGANYGYTF.

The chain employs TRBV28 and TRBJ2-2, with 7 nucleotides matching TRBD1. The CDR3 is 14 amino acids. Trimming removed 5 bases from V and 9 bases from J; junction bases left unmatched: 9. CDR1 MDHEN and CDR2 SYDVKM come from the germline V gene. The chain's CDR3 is CASSLGDSWRELFF. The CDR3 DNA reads TGTGCCAGCAGTCTCGGGGACAGTTGGAGGGAGCTGTTTTTT.

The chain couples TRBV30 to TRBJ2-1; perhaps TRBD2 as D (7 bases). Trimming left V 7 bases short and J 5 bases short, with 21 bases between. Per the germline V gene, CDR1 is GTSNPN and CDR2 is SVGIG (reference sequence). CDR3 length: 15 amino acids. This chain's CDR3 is CASYGQSGKNNEQFF. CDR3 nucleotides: TGTGCCTCCTATGGACAGAGCGGGAAAAACAATGAGCAGTTCTTC.

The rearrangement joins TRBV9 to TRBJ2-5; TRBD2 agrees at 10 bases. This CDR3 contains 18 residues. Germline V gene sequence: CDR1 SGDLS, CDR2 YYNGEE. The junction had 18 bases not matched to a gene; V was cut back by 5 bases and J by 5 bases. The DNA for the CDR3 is TGTGCCAGCAGTGATAAACTGATAGCGGGAGGACCGGGGGAGACCCAGTACTTC. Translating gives CASSDKLIAGGPGETQYF.

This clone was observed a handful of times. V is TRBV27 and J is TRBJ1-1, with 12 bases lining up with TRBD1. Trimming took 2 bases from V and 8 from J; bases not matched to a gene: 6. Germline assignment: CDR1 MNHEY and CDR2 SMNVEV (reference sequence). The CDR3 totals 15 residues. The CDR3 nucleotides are TGTGCCAGCAGTTTACTGGGGACAGGGGGCGAGGAAGCTTTCTTT. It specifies CASSLLGTGGEEAFF.

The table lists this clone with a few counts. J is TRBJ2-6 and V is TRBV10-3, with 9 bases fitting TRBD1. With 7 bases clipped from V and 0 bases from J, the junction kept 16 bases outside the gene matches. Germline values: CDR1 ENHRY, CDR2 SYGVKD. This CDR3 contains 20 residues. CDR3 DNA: TGTGCCATCACCCCCGGCGGATTGGGGACAGGGATCTCTGGGGCCAACGTCCTGACTTTC. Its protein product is CAITPGGLGTGISGANVLTF.

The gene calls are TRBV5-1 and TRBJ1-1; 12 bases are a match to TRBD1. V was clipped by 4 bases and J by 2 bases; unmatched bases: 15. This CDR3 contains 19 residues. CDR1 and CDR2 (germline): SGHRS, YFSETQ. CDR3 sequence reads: CASSPQTGTGGTRNTEAFF. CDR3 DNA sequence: TGCGCCAGCAGCCCGCAAACCGGGACAGGGGGCACAAGAAACACTGAAGCTTTCTTT.

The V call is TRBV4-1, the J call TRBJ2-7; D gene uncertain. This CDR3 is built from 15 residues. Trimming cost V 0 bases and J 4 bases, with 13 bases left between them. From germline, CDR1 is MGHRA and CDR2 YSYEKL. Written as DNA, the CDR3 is TGCGCCAGCAGCCAAGATAAGCCCTCCGGTTACGAGCAGTACTTC. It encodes CASSQDKPSGYEQYF.

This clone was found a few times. This CDR3 reads CASRLAATRGYNEQFF. As DNA, the CDR3 is TGTGCCAGCAGATTAGCCGCGACGCGGGGCTACAATGAGCAGTTCTTC. The gene calls are TRBV2 and TRBJ2-1; a possible D gene is TRBD2 (6 bases). The CDR3 sequence is 16 residues long. Looked up from germline, CDR1 is SNHLY and CDR2 is FYNNEI. Deletions cut 6 bases from V and 3 bases from J, with 18 bases between.

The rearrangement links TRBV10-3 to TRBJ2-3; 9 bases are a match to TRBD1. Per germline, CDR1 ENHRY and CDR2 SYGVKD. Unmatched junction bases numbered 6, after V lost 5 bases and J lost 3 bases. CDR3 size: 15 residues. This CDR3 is CAISLQGASTDTQYF. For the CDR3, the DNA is TGTGCCATCAGTTTACAGGGGGCATCAACAGATACGCAGTATTTT.

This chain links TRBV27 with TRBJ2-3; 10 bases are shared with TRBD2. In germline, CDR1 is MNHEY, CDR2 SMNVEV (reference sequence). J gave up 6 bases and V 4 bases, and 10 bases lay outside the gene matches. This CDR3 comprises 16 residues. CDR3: CASSSQAGGGLDTQYF. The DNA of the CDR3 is TGTGCCAGCAGTTCCCAAGCGGGAGGGGGGTTGGATACGCAGTATTTT.

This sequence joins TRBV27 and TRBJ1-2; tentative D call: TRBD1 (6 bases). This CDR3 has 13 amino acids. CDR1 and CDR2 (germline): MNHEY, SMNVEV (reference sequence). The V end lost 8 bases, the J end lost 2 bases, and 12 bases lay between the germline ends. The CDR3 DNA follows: TGTGCCAGCGGACAGATCAGCAACTATGGCTACACCTTC. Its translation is CASGQISNYGYTF.

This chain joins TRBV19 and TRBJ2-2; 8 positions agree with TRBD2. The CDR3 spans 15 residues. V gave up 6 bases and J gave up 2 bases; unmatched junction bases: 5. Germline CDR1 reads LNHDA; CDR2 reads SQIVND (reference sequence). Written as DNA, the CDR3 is TGTGCCAGTAGGTCCGTAGCGGGAAACACCGGGGAGCTGTTTTTT. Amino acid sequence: CASRSVAGNTGELFF.

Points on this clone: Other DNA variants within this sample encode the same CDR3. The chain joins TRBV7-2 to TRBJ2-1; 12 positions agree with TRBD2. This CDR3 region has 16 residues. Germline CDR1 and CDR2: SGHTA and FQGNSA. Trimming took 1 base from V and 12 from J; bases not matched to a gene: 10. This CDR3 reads CASSLGGSLAGGGQFF. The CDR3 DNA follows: TGTGCCAGCAGCTTAGGAGGGAGCCTAGCGGGAGGGGGGCAGTTCTTC. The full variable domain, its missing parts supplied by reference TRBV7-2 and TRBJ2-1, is GAGVSQSPSNKVTEKGKDVELRCDPISGHTALYWYRQSLGQGLEFLIYFQGNSAPDKSGLPSDRFSAERTGGSVSTLTIQRTQQEDSAVYLCASSLGGSLAGGGQFFGPGTRLTVL.

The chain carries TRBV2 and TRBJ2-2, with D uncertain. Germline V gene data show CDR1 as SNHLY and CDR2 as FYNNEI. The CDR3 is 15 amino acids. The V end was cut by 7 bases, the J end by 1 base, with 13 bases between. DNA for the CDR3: TGTGCCAGCAATTCTTACCGGAGGAACACCGGGGAGCTGTTTTTT. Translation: CASNSYRRNTGELFF.

The CDR3 is CASSLSGHSYEQYF. CDR3 DNA: TGTGCCAGCAGCTTGTCTGGGCACTCCTACGAGCAGTACTTC. This sequence joins TRBV11-2 and TRBJ2-7; D is uncertain. V lost 3 bases and J 0 bases, leaving 9 bases between the germline ends. The CDR3 is made up of 14 amino acids. Germline V gene sequence: CDR1 SGHAT, CDR2 FQNNGV.

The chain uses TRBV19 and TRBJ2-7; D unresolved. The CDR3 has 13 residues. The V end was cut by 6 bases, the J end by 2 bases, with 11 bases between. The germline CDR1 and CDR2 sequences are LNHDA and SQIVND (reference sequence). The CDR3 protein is CASRGGAPYEQYF. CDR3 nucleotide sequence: TGTGCCAGTAGAGGCGGAGCCCCCTACGAGCAGTACTTC.

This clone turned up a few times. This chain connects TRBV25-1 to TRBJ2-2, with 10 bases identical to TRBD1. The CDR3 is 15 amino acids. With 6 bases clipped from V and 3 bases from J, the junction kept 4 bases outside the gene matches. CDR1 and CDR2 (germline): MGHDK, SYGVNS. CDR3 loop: CASSSGTGDTGELFF. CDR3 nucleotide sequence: TGTGCCAGCAGCTCCGGGACAGGGGACACCGGGGAGCTGTTTTTT.

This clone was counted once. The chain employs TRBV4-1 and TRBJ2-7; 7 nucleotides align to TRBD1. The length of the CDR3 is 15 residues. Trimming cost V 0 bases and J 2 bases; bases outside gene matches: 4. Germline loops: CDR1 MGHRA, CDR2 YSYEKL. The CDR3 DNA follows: TGCGCCAGCAGCCAAGATGAACAGGGGCCCTACGAGCAGTACTTC. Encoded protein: CASSQDEQGPYEQYF.

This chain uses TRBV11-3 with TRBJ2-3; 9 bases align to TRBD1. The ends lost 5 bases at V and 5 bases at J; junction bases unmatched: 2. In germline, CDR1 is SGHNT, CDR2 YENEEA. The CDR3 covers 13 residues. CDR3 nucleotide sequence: TGTGCCAGCAGCCCGGACAGGGGAGATACGCAGTATTTT. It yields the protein CASSPDRGDTQYF.

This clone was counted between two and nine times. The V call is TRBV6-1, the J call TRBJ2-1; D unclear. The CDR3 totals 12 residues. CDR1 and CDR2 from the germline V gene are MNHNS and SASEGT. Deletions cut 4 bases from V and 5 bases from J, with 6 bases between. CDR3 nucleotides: TGTGCCAGCAGTGGGAGCGACAATGAGCAGTTCTTC. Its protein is CASSGSDNEQFF.

CDR3 in DNA: TGTGCCAGCAGCCCCCAGGGTCCGGTTGCCACTGAAGCTTTCTTT. Translation gives CASSPQGPVATEAFF. The rearrangement joins TRBV6-6 to TRBJ1-1, with a tentative D call TRBD1 (5 bases). This CDR3 is 15 amino acids long. CDR1 is MNHNY, CDR2 SVGAGI, per germline (reference sequence). Trimming took 6 bases from V and 4 from J, leaving 18 bases between them.

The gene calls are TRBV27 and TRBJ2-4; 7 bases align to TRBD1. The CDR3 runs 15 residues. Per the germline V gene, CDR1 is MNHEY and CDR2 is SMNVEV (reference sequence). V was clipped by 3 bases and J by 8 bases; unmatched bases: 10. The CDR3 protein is CASSLDRLNVDIQYF. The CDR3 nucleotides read TGTGCCAGCAGTTTGGACAGGCTCAACGTGGACATTCAGTACTTC.